This TCR beta chain derives from a study of cytomegalovirus exposure and HLA in healthy donors. V lost 4 bases, J lost 3 bases, and 6 bases stayed unmatched. Germline V gene data show CDR1 as SNHLY and CDR2 as FYNNEI. The CDR3 covers 15 residues. The PCR contained 60 Vbeta and 13 Jbeta primers. Sequenced by immunoSEQ multiplex PCR; TCRdb stores in-frame clones only, minus some. The data show 200,000 to 250,000 clones, around four fifths seen once. The chain has TRBV2 and TRBJ2-4; 7 nucleotides line up with TRBD2. Sequences were obtained from PBMCs. The clonotype was recovered from a man aged 50-59 years in good health and CMV-seronegative. Here the CDR3 reads CASSGAGVDKNIQYF. For the CDR3, the DNA is TGTGCCAGCAGTGGGGCGGGAGTCGACAAAAACATTCAGTACTTC. The full variable domain, its missing parts supplied by reference TRBV2 and TRBJ2-4, is EPEVTQTPSHQVTQMGQEVILRCVPISNHLYFYWYRQILGQKVEFLVSFYNNEISEKSEIFDDQFSVERPDGSNFTLKIRSTKLEDSAMYFCASSGAGVDKNIQYFGAGTRLSVL.